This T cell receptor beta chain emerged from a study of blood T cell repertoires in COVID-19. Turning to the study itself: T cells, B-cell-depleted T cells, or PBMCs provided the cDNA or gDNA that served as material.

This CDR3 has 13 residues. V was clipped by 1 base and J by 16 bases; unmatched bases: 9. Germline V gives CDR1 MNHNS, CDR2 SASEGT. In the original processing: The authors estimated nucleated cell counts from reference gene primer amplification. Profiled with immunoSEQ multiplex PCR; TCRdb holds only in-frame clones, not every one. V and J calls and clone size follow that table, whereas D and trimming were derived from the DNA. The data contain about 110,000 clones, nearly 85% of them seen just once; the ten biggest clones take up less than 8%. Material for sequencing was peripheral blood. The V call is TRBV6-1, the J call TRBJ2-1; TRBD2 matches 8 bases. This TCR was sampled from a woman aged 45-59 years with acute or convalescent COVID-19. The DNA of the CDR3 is TGTGCCAGCAGTGAAGGGTGGGGGACTAGAAGCTTCTTC. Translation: CASSEGWGTRSFF.